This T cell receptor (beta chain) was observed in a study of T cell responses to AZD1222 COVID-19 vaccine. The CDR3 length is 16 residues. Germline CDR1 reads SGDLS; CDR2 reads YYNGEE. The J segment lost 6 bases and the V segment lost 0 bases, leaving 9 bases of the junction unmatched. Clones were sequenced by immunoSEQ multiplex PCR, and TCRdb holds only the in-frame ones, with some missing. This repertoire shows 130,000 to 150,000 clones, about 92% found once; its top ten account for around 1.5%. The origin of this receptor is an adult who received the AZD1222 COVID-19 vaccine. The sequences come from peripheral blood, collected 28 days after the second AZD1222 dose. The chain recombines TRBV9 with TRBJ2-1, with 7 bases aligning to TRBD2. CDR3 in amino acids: CASSVGGGLVGNEQFF. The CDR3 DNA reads TGTGCCAGCAGCGTAGGCGGGGGACTCGTGGGCAATGAGCAGTTCTTC. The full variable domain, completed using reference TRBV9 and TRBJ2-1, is DSGVTQTPKHLITATGQRVTLRCSPRSGDLSVYWYQQSLDQGLQFLIQYYNGEERAKGNILERFSAQQFPDLHSELNLSSLELGDSALYFCASSVGGGLVGNEQFFGPGTRLTVL.